The TCR beta chain described here comes from a study of CD8 T cells in ankylosing spondylitis. TCRdb reprocessed the 5' RACE reads via MiXCR and lists one record per CDR3 protein. The sample lists 200,000 to 300,000 distinct CDR3 sequences; under 12% were seen once. CDR3 length: 12 amino acids. Trimming stripped 5 bases from V and 6 bases from J, with 11 bases between. Ten or more counts support this clonotype. This TCR came from a male donor with ankylosing spondylitis or in good health (not recorded which). V usage is TRBV12-3 or TRBV12-4 and J usage is TRBJ2-7, with D uncertain. Sequencing used blood, either unsorted or a sorted T cell fraction (not recorded which). CDR3 amino acids: CASSVPSGEQYF. The CDR3 DNA follows: TGTGCCAGCAGTGTTCCGTCGGGCGAGCAGTACTTC.